Listed below are T cell receptor beta chains from one sample, sequenced in a study of human T cells and chemical hapten exposure. From the RACE reads, TCRdb called clonotypes with MiXCR, one entry per CDR3 protein. The sample has around 380,000 distinct CDR3 sequences, approximately 5% seen once. Here the sequenced sample was whole blood, taken in connection with sensitization to the hapten diphenylcyclopropenone (DPC). The receptors shown here come from a woman aged 45 to 65 with alopecia areata. Some clones in this sample may be carry-over from other donors' samples. The CDR3 runs from the conserved cysteine through the conserved F or W. Each record gives: J gene, clone size, V gene, D gene, CDR3 protein, CDR3 DNA. A D gene is named only where the DNA matches it firmly. Some rows mark clone size as missing; the rest say once, few, many or name a class of expanded clone.

j_gene: TRBJ1-4
abundance: -
v_gene: TRBV5-4
d_gene: TRBD1
CDR3aa: CASSFTGGSEKLFF
CDR3nt: TGTGCCAGCAGCTTCACAGGGGGGAGTGAAAAACTGTTTTTT

j_gene: TRBJ2-7
abundance: -
v_gene: TRBV7-2
d_gene: TRBD1
CDR3aa: CASSSQTGQGEQYF
CDR3nt: TGTGCCAGCAGCTCTCAGACAGGACAGGGCGAGCAGTACTTC

j_gene: TRBJ2-1
abundance: many
v_gene: TRBV6-6
d_gene: TRBD2
CDR3aa: CASRLPGGPSNEQFF
CDR3nt: TGTGCCAGCAGGCTTCCGGGAGGGCCGAGCAATGAGCAGTTCTTC

j_gene: TRBJ1-5
abundance: few
v_gene: TRBV7-6
d_gene: -
CDR3aa: CASSSQIDQPQHF
CDR3nt: TGTGCCAGCAGCTCCCAGATTGATCAGCCCCAGCATTTT

j_gene: TRBJ2-1
abundance: many
v_gene: TRBV9
d_gene: TRBD2
CDR3aa: CASSVRLAPYNEQFF
CDR3nt: TGTGCCAGCAGCGTTCGACTAGCGCCCTACAATGAGCAGTTCTTC

j_gene: TRBJ1-6
abundance: many
v_gene: TRBV4-3
d_gene: TRBD1
CDR3aa: CASSQDLTGVGSPLHF
CDR3nt: TGCGCCAGCAGCCAAGATCTCACAGGGGTCGGGTCACCCCTCCACTTT

j_gene: TRBJ1-2
abundance: few
v_gene: TRBV3-1
d_gene: TRBD1
CDR3aa: CASSPGQGFAYGYTF
CDR3nt: TGTGCCAGCAGCCCTGGACAGGGTTTCGCCTATGGCTACACCTTC

j_gene: TRBJ2-3
abundance: many
v_gene: TRBV12-3/TRBV12-4
d_gene: TRBD2
CDR3aa: CASLREQTDTQYF
CDR3nt: TGTGCCAGCCTGCGGGAGCAAACAGATACGCAGTATTTT

j_gene: TRBJ2-3
abundance: -
v_gene: TRBV25-1
d_gene: TRBD1
CDR3aa: CASSGPPGQGAGDTQYF
CDR3nt: TGTGCCAGCAGTGGTCCTCCGGGACAGGGGGCTGGGGATACGCAGTATTTT

j_gene: TRBJ2-7
abundance: many
v_gene: TRBV7-9
d_gene: TRBD1
CDR3aa: CASSFPLGQSYEQYF
CDR3nt: TGTGCCAGCAGTTTCCCCTTGGGACAGTCCTACGAGCAGTACTTC

j_gene: TRBJ1-5
abundance: many
v_gene: TRBV29-1
d_gene: TRBD1
CDR3aa: CSGRQGRYINQPQHF
CDR3nt: TGCAGCGGCCGACAGGGGCGCTACATCAATCAGCCCCAGCATTTT

j_gene: TRBJ2-4
abundance: many
v_gene: TRBV7-9
d_gene: -
CDR3aa: CASSLGGAAAGHIQYF
CDR3nt: TGTGCCAGCAGCTTAGGTGGGGCAGCCGCAGGTCACATTCAGTACTTC

j_gene: TRBJ2-6
abundance: -
v_gene: TRBV6-6
d_gene: -
CDR3aa: CASSYLMQWGSGANVLTF
CDR3nt: TGTGCCAGCAGCTATCTAATGCAGTGGGGGTCTGGGGCCAACGTCCTGACTTTC

j_gene: TRBJ2-7
abundance: many
v_gene: TRBV5-1
d_gene: -
CDR3aa: CASSSMGRPDEQYF
CDR3nt: TGCGCCAGCAGCTCGATGGGCCGCCCCGACGAGCAGTACTTC

j_gene: TRBJ1-5
abundance: many
v_gene: TRBV6-1
d_gene: -
CDR3aa: CASSEFQPQHF
CDR3nt: TGTGCCAGCAGTGAATTCCAGCCCCAGCATTTT

j_gene: TRBJ2-7
abundance: many
v_gene: TRBV7-6
d_gene: -
CDR3aa: CASSAGTLRDEQYF
CDR3nt: TGTGCCAGCAGCGCCGGGACTCTGCGCGACGAGCAGTACTTC

j_gene: TRBJ1-1
abundance: few
v_gene: TRBV9
d_gene: TRBD1
CDR3aa: CASSVAPGTGSVNTEAFF
CDR3nt: TGTGCCAGCAGCGTGGCTCCCGGGACAGGTTCGGTGAACACTGAAGCTTTCTTT

j_gene: TRBJ1-4
abundance: many
v_gene: TRBV4-1
d_gene: TRBD1
CDR3aa: CASSQGQGNEKLFF
CDR3nt: TGTGCCAGCAGCCAAGGACAGGGGAATGAAAAACTGTTTTTT

j_gene: TRBJ2-2
abundance: few
v_gene: TRBV6-2/TRBV6-3
d_gene: TRBD1
CDR3aa: CASNRQGETGELFF
CDR3nt: TGTGCCAGCAACAGACAGGGTGAGACCGGGGAGCTGTTTTTT

j_gene: TRBJ2-2
abundance: few
v_gene: TRBV25-1
d_gene: -
CDR3aa: CASSNREVTGELFF
CDR3nt: TGTGCCAGCAGCAACAGGGAAGTTACCGGGGAGCTGTTTTTT

j_gene: TRBJ2-2
abundance: few
v_gene: TRBV5-1
d_gene: -
CDR3aa: CASSLTPLNTGELFF
CDR3nt: TGCGCCAGCAGCTTGACCCCCTTGAACACCGGGGAGCTGTTTTTT

j_gene: TRBJ2-3
abundance: -
v_gene: TRBV6-2/TRBV6-3
d_gene: -
CDR3aa: CASSQVWYTQYF
CDR3nt: TGTGCCAGCAGCCAAGTTTGGTATACGCAGTATTTT

j_gene: TRBJ2-1
abundance: many
v_gene: TRBV11-2
d_gene: -
CDR3aa: CASQGVRNEQFF
CDR3nt: TGTGCCAGCCAAGGAGTCAGGAATGAGCAGTTCTTC

j_gene: TRBJ1-4
abundance: many
v_gene: TRBV3-1
d_gene: TRBD1
CDR3aa: CASSWTGATNEKLFF
CDR3nt: TGTGCCAGCAGCTGGACAGGTGCAACTAATGAAAAACTGTTTTTT

j_gene: TRBJ1-1
abundance: -
v_gene: TRBV29-1
d_gene: -
CDR3aa: CSVEVRNTPEAFF
CDR3nt: TGCAGCGTTGAAGTCCGAAATACCCCTGAAGCTTTCTTT

j_gene: TRBJ2-2
abundance: few
v_gene: TRBV5-6
d_gene: -
CDR3aa: CASSFRGLQDTGELFF
CDR3nt: TGTGCCAGCAGCTTTCGAGGGCTCCAGGACACCGGGGAGCTGTTTTTT